This is a list of T cell receptor beta chains from one sample in a study of response to subunit inactivated influenza vaccine. Using its own MiXCR run on the RT-PCR reads, TCRdb lists one record per CDR3 protein. The sample carries 250,000 to 350,000 distinct CDR3 sequences, approximately 21% recorded once. Sequenced here: PBMCs from blood, sampled less than 22 months after vaccination. These receptors came from a man aged 45 to 70 who received an inactivated influenza vaccine. Both conserved end residues are part of each CDR3. A D gene is named only where the DNA matches it firmly. Clone size is stated in some rows and not others, as once, few, many or a class when expanded.

NA	TRBD1	TRBV4-3	TRBJ2-2	TGCGCCAGCAGCCAAGCGGGACAGGGACTCACCGGGGAGCTGTTTTTT	CASSQAGQGLTGELFF
once	TRBD1	TRBV10-2	TRBJ1-2	TGCGCCAGCAGCCCCCAGGGGGCTAACAATGGCTACACCTTC	CASSPQGANNGYTF
NA	NA	TRBV6-5	TRBJ2-7	TGTGCCAGCAGTTACGGGCTAGCGAACTACTACGAGCAGTACTTC	CASSYGLANYYEQYF
few	NA	TRBV3-1	TRBJ1-1	TGTGCCAGCAGCCCGACGGAGGGGCTGGGAGCTTTCTTT	CASSPTEGLGAFF
few	NA	TRBV11-1	TRBJ1-1	TGTGCCAGCAGACTAAACATCCCCCGGCAGGGAGGTCGTACTGAAGCTTTCTTT	CASRLNIPRQGGRTEAFF
few	NA	TRBV5-1	TRBJ2-2	TGCGCCAGCAGCTCAACGGGGATGCAGACCCTAAACACCGGGGAGCTGTTTTTT	CASSSTGMQTLNTGELFF
NA	NA	TRBV7-6	TRBJ2-2	TGTGCCTCTGGCAGAGGGAACACCGGGGAGCTGTTTTTT	CASGRGNTGELFF
NA	NA	TRBV24-1	TRBJ1-1	TGTGCCACCTATACAGGGAGGACGAACACTGAAGCTTTCTTT	CATYTGRTNTEAFF
few	TRBD2	TRBV29-1	TRBJ2-3	TGCAGCGTCTCTAGCGGAGTTGCATCTAGCACAGATACGCAGTATTTT	CSVSSGVASSTDTQYF
NA	TRBD1	TRBV6-2/TRBV6-3	TRBJ2-7	TGTGCCAGCAGTTGGGGGACAGCTCTCTACGAGCAGTACTTC	CASSWGTALYEQYF
few	TRBD1	TRBV18	TRBJ1-1	TGTGCCAGCTCACGAAGGACAGGGATGAACACTGAAGCTTTCTTT	CASSRRTGMNTEAFF
few	NA	TRBV29-1	TRBJ1-3	TGCAGCGTTGAAGATCTTCGGGACGAAGATAGCGGAAACACCATATATTTT	CSVEDLRDEDSGNTIYF
NA	NA	TRBV6-2/TRBV6-3	TRBJ1-5	TGTGCCAGCAGTTATCGGGCCCCACAGGGCAATCAGCCCCAGCATTTT	CASSYRAPQGNQPQHF
few	NA	TRBV4-1	TRBJ1-6	TGCGCCAGCAGCCGCCAGGGGCAGATGAATTCACCCCTCCACTTT	CASSRQGQMNSPLHF
NA	NA	TRBV6-2/TRBV6-3	TRBJ1-1	TGTGCCAGCTCTGGCAGGGATGACACTGAAGCTTTCTTT	CASSGRDDTEAFF
few	TRBD2	TRBV11-3	TRBJ2-1	TGTGCCAGCAGCTTACTAGCGGGGGACAATGAGCAGTTCTTC	CASSLLAGDNEQFF
NA	NA	TRBV2	TRBJ2-7	TGTGCCAGCAGTGAAGCCGGAGTCCTCTACGAGCAGTACTTC	CASSEAGVLYEQYF
NA	TRBD1	TRBV6-1	TRBJ1-4	TGTGCCAGCAGTGAAGCCCGGCAGGGGGCGGGAAAACTGTTTTTT	CASSEARQGAGKLFF
NA	NA	TRBV12-3/TRBV12-4	TRBJ2-6	TGTGCCAGCAGTTTGGGGGCATTGTGGGGGGCCAACGTCCTGACTTTC	CASSLGALWGANVLTF
many	TRBD1	TRBV7-2	TRBJ1-1	TGTGCCAGCAGCTTAGTGGCCGGGACAGGGCAGAACACTGAAGCTTTCTTT	CASSLVAGTGQNTEAFF
few	NA	TRBV12-3/TRBV12-4	TRBJ1-5	TGTGCCAGCAGCCGCACGGGACGGCACAATCAGCCCCAGCATTTT	CASSRTGRHNQPQHF
few	NA	TRBV10-3	TRBJ2-7	TGTGCCATCAGACAGGGCATCTACGAGCAGTACTTC	CAIRQGIYEQYF
few	NA	TRBV20-1	TRBJ2-5	TGCAGTGCTAGTGCTAATTCAGGTTCAGGGACCCAGTACTTC	CSASANSGSGTQYF
few	TRBD1	TRBV20-1	TRBJ1-2	TGCAGTGCTAGAGATCAGAACAGGGGGGTCTATGGCTACACCTTC	CSARDQNRGVYGYTF
NA	NA	TRBV4-3	TRBJ1-2	TGCGCCAGCAGCCAGCTCTTGAAACAGGAGGAAGGTGGCTACACCTTC	CASSQLLKQEEGGYTF
NA	NA	TRBV20-1	TRBJ2-7	TGCAGTGCTAGATGGGGGGGACAGAGCTCCTACGAGCAGTACTTC	CSARWGGQSSYEQYF
NA	NA	TRBV25-1	TRBJ2-4	TGTGCCAGCAGCCAAGGGACGGGCTCCTCCGGGAACATTCAGTACTTC	CASSQGTGSSGNIQYF
few	TRBD1	TRBV29-1	TRBJ1-2	TGCAGCGTGACGGGGACAGTAAGCGGCTACACCTTC	CSVTGTVSGYTF
NA	NA	TRBV4-3	TRBJ2-3	TGCGCCAGCAGAGACCTTAGCACAGATACGCAGTATTTT	CASRDLSTDTQYF
few	NA	TRBV29-1	TRBJ1-5	TGCAGCGTTGAAGAGGTAGGGGATAGGGGCAATCAGCCCCAGCATTTT	CSVEEVGDRGNQPQHF
NA	TRBD2	TRBV7-9	TRBJ2-5	TGTGCCAGCAGCCCCATTACGGGACTAGCGGTACAAGAGACCCAGTACTTC	CASSPITGLAVQETQYF
many	TRBD1	TRBV4-2	TRBJ1-2	TGTGCCAGCAGCCAAGAGGTGGGACAGGGGAACTATGGCTACACCTTC	CASSQEVGQGNYGYTF
NA	NA	TRBV28	TRBJ1-1	TGTGCCAGCCGTTTAGCAGCTATGAACACTGAAGCTTTCTTT	CASRLAAMNTEAFF
NA	NA	TRBV6-5	TRBJ2-2	TGTGCCAGCAGTTGGACCCACACCGGGGAGCTGTTTTTT	CASSWTHTGELFF
few	TRBD2	TRBV6-1	TRBJ2-2	TGTGCCAGCAGTCTTCGGACTAGCGGGAGACCCGGGGACGGGGAGCTGTTTTTT	CASSLRTSGRPGDGELFF
NA	NA	TRBV12-3/TRBV12-4	TRBJ2-5	TGTGCCAGCAGTGCCGACAGGAGACCGTTACAAGAGACCCAGTACTTC	CASSADRRPLQETQYF
NA	NA	TRBV4-1	TRBJ2-7	TGCGCCAGCAGCCAAGGCCAACGGGACTTCGTAGGGGCCTACGAGCAGTACTTC	CASSQGQRDFVGAYEQYF
NA	NA	TRBV5-1	TRBJ2-3	TGCGCCAGCAGCCCCCAAGACCGGGCAGATACGCAGTATTTT	CASSPQDRADTQYF
NA	TRBD2	TRBV28	TRBJ2-7	TGTGCCAGCAGCTGGGGACTAGCGGCCTCCTACGAGCAGTACTTC	CASSWGLAASYEQYF
NA	NA	TRBV5-1	TRBJ1-2	TGCGCCAGCAGCTTAGGGGACACGAGCTATGGCTACACCTTC	CASSLGDTSYGYTF
NA	TRBD1	TRBV27	TRBJ1-1	TGTGCCAGCAGTTTAAAGGACAGGGTGAACACTGAAGCTTTCTTT	CASSLKDRVNTEAFF